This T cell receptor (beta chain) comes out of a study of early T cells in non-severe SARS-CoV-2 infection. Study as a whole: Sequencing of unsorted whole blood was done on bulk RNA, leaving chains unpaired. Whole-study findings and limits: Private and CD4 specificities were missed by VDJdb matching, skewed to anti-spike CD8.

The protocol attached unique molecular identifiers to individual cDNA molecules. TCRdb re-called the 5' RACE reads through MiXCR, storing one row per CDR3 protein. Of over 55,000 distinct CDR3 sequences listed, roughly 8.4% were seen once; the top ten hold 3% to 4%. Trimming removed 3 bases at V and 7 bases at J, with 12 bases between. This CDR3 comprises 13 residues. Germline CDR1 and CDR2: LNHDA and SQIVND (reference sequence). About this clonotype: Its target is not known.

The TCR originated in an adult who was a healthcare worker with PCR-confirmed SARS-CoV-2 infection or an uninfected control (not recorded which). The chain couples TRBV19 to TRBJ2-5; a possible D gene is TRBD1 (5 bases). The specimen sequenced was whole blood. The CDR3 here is CASSMAGIVTQYF. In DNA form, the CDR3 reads TGTGCCAGTAGTATGGCAGGGATCGTGACCCAGTACTTC.